Sequencing of this T cell receptor beta chain was carried out in a study of OX40 agonist ivuxolimab in advanced cancers. About the study: A male proportion of 82.7% was recorded, with mean age approximately 60 years and range roughly 23 to 79. Eligibility rules accepted prior anti-PD-1, anti-PD-L1 or anti-CTLA-4 therapy, and roughly 42% had some. Three partial responders included one hepatocellular carcinoma patient and two cutaneous melanoma patients.

A note on this clone: What it binds is not known.

The CDR3 sequence is 15 residues long. Germline CDR1 reads LNHNV; CDR2 reads YYDKDF (reference sequence). Between the trimmed V and J ends, which lost 0 bases and 9 bases, there was a span of 18 bases. General observations from the study: Normalized T-cell clonal expansion was also low in some nonresponders.

Sequencing was performed with immunoSEQ multiplex PCR; in TCRdb, only in-frame clones are kept and a portion is missing. This sample has roughly 80,000 clones, with approximately 90% found just once. V gene TRBV15 combines with J gene TRBJ2-7; D uncertain. The TCR sequence derives from an adult with an advanced solid tumor such as melanoma, head and neck, liver or kidney cancer. The input for sequencing was CD4+ or CD8+ T cells sorted from blood, taken in a trial of the OX40 agonist ivuxolimab. CDR3 protein: CATSRDSAASMRQYF. The CDR3 DNA reads TGTGCCACCAGCAGAGATTCGGCAGCCTCTATGAGGCAGTACTTC.